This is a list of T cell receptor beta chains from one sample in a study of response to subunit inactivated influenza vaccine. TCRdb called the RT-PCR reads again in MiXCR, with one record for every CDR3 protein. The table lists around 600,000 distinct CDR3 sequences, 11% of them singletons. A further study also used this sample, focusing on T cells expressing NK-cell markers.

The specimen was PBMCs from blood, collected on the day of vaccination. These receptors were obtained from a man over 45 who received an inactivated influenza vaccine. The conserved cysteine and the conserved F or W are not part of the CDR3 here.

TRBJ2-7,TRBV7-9,ASSKGTSGSSYEQY
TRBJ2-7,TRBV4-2,ASSQDEGSGAYEQY
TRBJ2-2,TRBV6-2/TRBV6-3,ASFTGNTGELF
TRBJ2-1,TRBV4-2,ASSQGRPGISYNEQF
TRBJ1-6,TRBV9,ASSGGSGVDNSPLH
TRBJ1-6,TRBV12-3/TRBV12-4,ASSSWGSPLH
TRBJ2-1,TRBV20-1,SARTFPPSYNEQF
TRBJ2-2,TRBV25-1,ASSQQANTGELF
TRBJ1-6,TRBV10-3,AITGSVGSPLH
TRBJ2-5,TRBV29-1,SVVPDRGETQY
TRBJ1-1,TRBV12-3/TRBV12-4,ASSSTGQGATEAF